A single count supports the clone carrying this T cell receptor beta chain. Its target is not known. Germline V CDR1 and CDR2: WNHNN, SYGVQD (reference sequence). There are 14 residues in the CDR3. Unmatched junction bases numbered 3, after V lost 5 bases and J lost 1 base. Per the original data handling: Junction-only sequences without quality scores were provided by ImmunoSEQ, so filtering was different. Data came from immunoSEQ multiplex PCR; TCRdb stores just in-frame clones and leaves some out. For V, J and clone size, that table is used; D and trimming come from the DNA. The sample contains about 2.1 million clones, approximately 94% of which appear only once. The record originates from a study of shared clonotypes between healthy human individuals. Whole-study findings and limits: Of the naive CD4 clonotypes, approximately 5% were shared across a few donors. The study generally estimated greater richness for naive than memory subsets.

It was CD45RO-negative cells, positively selected for CCR7, that made up naive CD8 cells, with terminally differentiated effector memory CD45RA+ cells excluded. Every one of the donors was a Caucasian adult that lived in Nashville, Tennessee. The sequence derives from a man younger than 35 in good health. Some clones in this sample may be carry-over from other donors' samples. Sequencing was done on a sample of naive CD8+ T cells from PBMCs. The rearrangement uses TRBV10-1 and TRBJ2-3, with TRBD2 identical over 7 bases. The CDR3 loop reads CASSSSGRTDTQYF. In DNA, the CDR3 is TGCGCCAGCAGTTCTAGCGGACGCACAGATACGCAGTATTTT.